This T cell receptor (beta chain) was obtained from a study of post-analysis software for immune sequencing data. Study-wide context: Several disease courses (relapsing-remitting, secondary progressive and progressive-relapsing) of multiple sclerosis were included.

This CDR3 is built from 12 residues. The authors incorporated unique molecular identifiers into the TCR beta cDNA libraries. Input amounts of roughly 0.85 to 10 million T cells were used. These gave 500,000 or so cDNA molecules, so each molecule approximated one T cell. Each CDR3 protein is one row after TCRdb ran MiXCR on the PCR reads. The table includes roughly 600,000 distinct CDR3 sequences, roughly 47% detected once. A word on this clonotype: What it binds is unknown.

Whole-study results and caveats: Strong same-batch co-clustering of samples appeared with F measure clustering. Comparison with controls showed significantly lower normalized Chao1 diversity in multiple sclerosis patients. Elevated frequency relative to controls characterized roughly five TRBV segments in patients, TRBV5-6, TRBV5-1 and TRBV20-1 among them.

The V and J genes are TRBV21-1 and TRBJ2-5. The DNA end favors TRBJ2-7, so the J call may be wrong. TRBV21-1 is recorded as a pseudogene. The TCR sequence derives from a girl between 5 and 17 years old with multiple sclerosis. The specimen was blood. The DNA for the CDR3 is TGTGCCAGCAGCAGAGCGTCCGGCGAGCAGTACTTC. This encodes CASSRASGEQYF.